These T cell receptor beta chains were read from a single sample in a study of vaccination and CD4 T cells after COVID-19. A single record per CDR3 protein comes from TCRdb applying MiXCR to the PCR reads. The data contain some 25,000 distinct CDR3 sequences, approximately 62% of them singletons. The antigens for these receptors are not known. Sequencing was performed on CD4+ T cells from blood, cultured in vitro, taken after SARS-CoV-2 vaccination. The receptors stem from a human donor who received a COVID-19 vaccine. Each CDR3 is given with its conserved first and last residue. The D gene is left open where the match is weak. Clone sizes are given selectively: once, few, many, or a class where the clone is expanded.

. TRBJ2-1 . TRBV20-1 TGCAGTGCTAAACGAGGGGTTAACTCCTACAATGAGCAGTTCTTC CSAKRGVNSYNEQFF
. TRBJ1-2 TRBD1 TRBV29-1 TGCAGCGTTGAAAACAGGGGGGTATATGGCTACACCTTC CSVENRGVYGYTF
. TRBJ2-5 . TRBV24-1 TGTGCCACCAGTGATGTGGGTCAAGAGACCCAGTACTTC CATSDVGQETQYF
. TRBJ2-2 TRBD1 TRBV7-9 TGTGCCAGCAGCTTAATCTTCACAGGGGCCAACACCGGGGAGCTGTTTTTT CASSLIFTGANTGELFF
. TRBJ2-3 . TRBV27 TGTGCCAGCAGTTGGGACCAGACCAGCACAGATACGCAGTATTTT CASSWDQTSTDTQYF
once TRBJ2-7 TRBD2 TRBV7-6 TGTGCCAGCAGCTTAAGCGGGGGGGCCGTCTACGAGCAGTACTTC CASSLSGGAVYEQYF
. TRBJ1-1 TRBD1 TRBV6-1 TGTGCCAGCAGTGAATTTTGGGGGGACAGGCTGAACACTGAAGCTTTCTTT CASSEFWGDRLNTEAFF
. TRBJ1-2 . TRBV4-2 TGTGCCACCTCCCGGGGGGGGTATGGCTACACCTTC CATSRGGYGYTF
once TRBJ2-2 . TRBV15 TGTGCCACCAGCAGAGACCGGGGGACCGGGGAGCTGTTTTTT CATSRDRGTGELFF
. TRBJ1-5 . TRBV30 TGTGCCTGGAGTGTAAGCGCAGGGCTCAATCAGCCCCAGCATTTT CAWSVSAGLNQPQHF
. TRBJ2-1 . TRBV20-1 TGCAGCTGGGGTAGCTCCTACAATGAGCAGTTCTTC CSWGSSYNEQFF
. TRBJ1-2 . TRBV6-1 TGTGCCAGCAGTCGACGGCCAGGGATATATGGCTACACCTTC CASSRRPGIYGYTF
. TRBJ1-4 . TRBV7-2 TGTGCCAGCAGCCCGGGACGGAATGAAAAACTGTTTTTT CASSPGRNEKLFF
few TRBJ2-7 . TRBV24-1 TGTGCCACCAGTGATGCCCGGGACGATCTAGGAGAGCAGTACTTC CATSDARDDLGEQYF
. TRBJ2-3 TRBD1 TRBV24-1 TGTGCCACCAGTGGGACAGGGGATTGGGATACGCAGTATTTT CATSGTGDWDTQYF
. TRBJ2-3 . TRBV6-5 TGTGCCAGCAGTTACCTTTTATTAAGCGACCTGGGGGATACGCAGTATTTT CASSYLLLSDLGDTQYF
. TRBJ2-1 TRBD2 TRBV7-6 TGTGCCAGCAGCCCGGGGGGGCTCAATGAGCAGTTCTTC CASSPGGLNEQFF
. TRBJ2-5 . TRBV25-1 TGTGCCAGCAGTGTGTTCAGGGAGAGGGAGACCCAGTACTTC CASSVFRERETQYF
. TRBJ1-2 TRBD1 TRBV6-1 TGTGCCAGCAGACAGGGGGGACAGGGGTCCTATGGCTACACCTTC CASRQGGQGSYGYTF
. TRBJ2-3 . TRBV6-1 TGTGCCGGCAGCCCGGCAGATACGCAGTATTTT CAGSPADTQYF
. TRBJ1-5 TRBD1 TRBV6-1 TGTGCCACCCTCTCAGGGACAGGAGCTACGGGTCAGCCCCAGCATTTT CATLSGTGATGQPQHF
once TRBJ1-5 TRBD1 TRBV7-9 TGTGCCAGCAGCTTAGCAGGGGGCTATCAGCCCCAGCATTTT CASSLAGGYQPQHF
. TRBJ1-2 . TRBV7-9 TGTGCCAGCAGCTTAGACCATGGCTACACCTTC CASSLDHGYTF
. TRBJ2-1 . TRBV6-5 TGTGCCAGCAGTTACTCGTTAGCGGAGTACAATGAGCAGTTCTTC CASSYSLAEYNEQFF
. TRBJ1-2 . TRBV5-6 TGTGCCAGCAGCTTAGGTTATGGCTACACCTTC CASSLGYGYTF
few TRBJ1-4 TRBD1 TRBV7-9 TGTGCCAGCAGCCCGACCCAGGGGGTTGGTTTTAAACTGTTTTTT CASSPTQGVGFKLFF
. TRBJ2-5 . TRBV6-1 TGTGCCAGCAGTGAATCCGGTTTTGGGCTAGCAGAGACCCAGTACTTC CASSESGFGLAETQYF
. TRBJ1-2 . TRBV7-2 TGTGCCAGCAGCACCCGGGTTTCAAACTATGGCTACACCTTC CASSTRVSNYGYTF
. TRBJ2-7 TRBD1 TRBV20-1 TGCAGTGCCCTAGCCCCAGCACAGGGGGGCCGGGGCTCCTACGAGCAGTACTTC CSALAPAQGGRGSYEQYF
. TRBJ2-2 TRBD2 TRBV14 TGTGCCAGCAGCCATCTCTGGACTAGCGGGGGGGCCGACACCGGGGAGCTGTTTTTT CASSHLWTSGGADTGELFF
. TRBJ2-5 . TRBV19 TGTACCAGTAGTGACGATGGACAGCCTGCGGAGACCCAGTACTTC CTSSDDGQPAETQYF
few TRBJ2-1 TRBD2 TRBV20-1 TGCAGTGCTGATAGCGGGGAGGACGATGAGCAGTTCTTC CSADSGEDDEQFF